The table lists the clone carrying this TCR beta chain with many counts. Antigen unknown. The data are from a study of T-cell reconstitution after alpha-beta-depleted transplantation in children. During its preparation, the TCRbeta library received unique molecular identifiers. Via MiXCR, TCRdb re-called the PCR reads, giving one row per CDR3 protein. Among about 260,000 distinct CDR3 sequences listed, roughly 7.7% were seen once. Study observations and caveats: Several hundred rapidly expanded clones from non-depleted graft cells reportedly supplied alpha-beta T cells about two months post-transplant.

The sample in question was PBMCs, mostly from graft donor cells, obtained 180 days after TCRalphabeta/CD19-depleted stem cell transplant. The receptor's source is a male patient under 18 who had a stem cell transplant for acute lymphoblastic leukemia, so the T cells may come from the graft donor.

CDR3 DNA: TGCGCCAGCAGCTACGGGTTTGGCTACACCTTC. It yields the protein CASSYGFGYTF. V gene TRBV5-1 combines with J gene TRBJ1-2; no reliable D call. V lost 3 bases to trimming and J lost 7 bases, with 7 bases between them. The CDR3 totals 11 residues. The germline gives CDR1 SGHRS, CDR2 YFSETQ.